Below, 12 T cell receptor beta chains from the same sample are listed, as sequenced in a study of blood T cell repertoires in COVID-19. The assay was immunoSEQ multiplex PCR, and TCRdb's table has in-frame clones only and misses some. This table has over 200,000 clones, roughly 89% appearing once. What was sequenced was PBMCs or T cells enriched from blood (not recorded which). All receptors derive from a man between 18 and 29 years old with acute COVID-19.

This clone was seen a few times. This chain joins TRBV28 and TRBJ1-5; 9 nucleotides agree with TRBD1. Germline V gene lookup returns CDR1 MDHEN and CDR2 SYDVKM. With 3 bases clipped from V and 2 bases from J, the junction kept 8 bases outside the gene matches. This CDR3 is 17 amino acids long. The CDR3 nucleotides are TGTGCCAGCAGTTTGGACTACAGGGGGCATGGCAATCAGCCCCAGCATTTT. Translating it yields CASSLDYRGHGNQPQHF.

J is TRBJ1-1 and V is TRBV28; TRBD1 matches at 8 bases. There are 12 residues in the CDR3. The J segment lost 11 bases and the V segment lost 5 bases, leaving 7 bases of the junction unmatched. Germline CDR1 MDHEN, CDR2 SYDVKM. The DNA of the CDR3 is TGTGCCAGCAGTGCGGGACAGGTGATGGCTTTCTTT. It translates to CASSAGQVMAFF.

This clone appeared once. At one boundary the junction diverges from the germline segment, which might be a read error. The J gene is TRBJ2-7, the V gene TRBV29-1; 8 bases match TRBD1. CDR1 and CDR2 from the germline V gene are SQVTM and ANQGSEA. This CDR3 is built from 14 residues. CDR3 residues: CSVEEGQVPYEQYF. CDR3 bases: TGCAGCGTCGAAGAGGGACAGGTCCCCTACGAGCAGTACTTC.

CDR3 nucleotide sequence: TGTGCCAGCAGTTTGTCAGGAGGGGACACTGAAGCTTTCTTT. Protein: CASSLSGGDTEAFF. The chain employs TRBV27 and TRBJ1-1; D is perhaps TRBD1 (5 bases). V was pared by 3 bases and J by 3 bases, with 11 bases between. Germline lookup yields CDR1 MNHEY and CDR2 SMNVEV (reference sequence). The CDR3 runs to 14 residues.

This chain connects TRBV28 to TRBJ1-5; D remains unclear. Germline V gene lookup returns CDR1 MDHEN and CDR2 SYDVKM. This CDR3 is built from 13 residues. V was cut by 3 bases and J by 7 bases, with 10 bases left in between. The CDR3 nucleotides are TGTGCCAGCAGTTTTCCCGGTAACCAGCCCCAGCATTTT. Translation gives CASSFPGNQPQHF.

The CDR3: CASSSHSGVRNTGELFF. The CDR3 nucleotides are TGTGCCAGTAGTAGTCACTCAGGGGTTCGAAACACCGGGGAGCTGTTTTTT. This chain links TRBV19 with TRBJ2-2, with D possibly TRBD1 on 6 matching bases. CDR1 and CDR2 from the germline V gene are LNHDA and SQIVND (reference sequence). Trimming left V 4 bases short and J 2 bases short, with 17 bases between. The CDR3 is 17 residues long.

The chain couples TRBV4-3 to TRBJ1-5; a possible D gene is TRBD1 (5 bases). V lost 4 bases, J lost 0 bases, and 19 bases lay in between. Germline CDR1 is LGHNA and CDR2 is YSLEER. The CDR3 is 18 amino acids. CDR3 amino acids: CASSRTVTVGDSNQPQHF. The CDR3 coding sequence is TGCGCCAGCAGCCGAACCGTGACAGTTGGGGATAGCAATCAGCCCCAGCATTTT.

The chain employs TRBV5-4 and TRBJ2-7, with TRBD1 as a possible D gene (5 bases). Germline V gene data show CDR1 as SGHNT and CDR2 as YYREEE (reference sequence). CDR3 size: 12 residues. The germline V and J ends were trimmed by 2 bases and 6 bases, with 9 bases remaining between them. The CDR3 DNA follows: TGTGCCAGCAGCTTAGGGGTAGGCGAGCAGTACTTC. Translating it yields CASSLGVGEQYF.

The rearrangement links TRBV6-5 to TRBJ2-1; 10 positions agree with TRBD2. V dropped 2 bases and J dropped 5; count of bases not matched to a gene: 6. Germline V gene data show CDR1 as MNHEY and CDR2 as SVGAGI. The length of the CDR3 is 16 residues. CDR3 in amino acids: CASSYPPLAGNNEQFF. The CDR3 DNA is TGTGCCAGCAGTTACCCCCCACTAGCGGGGAACAATGAGCAGTTCTTC.

This clone came up once. V and J are TRBV4-3 and TRBJ2-7, with 10 nucleotides matching TRBD2. The germline V gene has CDR1 LGHNA and CDR2 YSLEER. The CDR3 sequence is 16 residues long. V was clipped by 0 bases and J by 4 bases; unmatched bases: 6. For the CDR3, the DNA is TGCGCCAGCAGCCAAGATGTAACGGGACTAGCGTACGAGCAGTACTTC. Its translation is CASSQDVTGLAYEQYF.

CDR3 amino acids: CASSETGVTEAFF. For the CDR3, the DNA is TGCGCCAGCAGCGAAACAGGGGTCACTGAAGCTTTCTTT. This rearrangement joins TRBV5-1 to TRBJ1-1; 7 bases fit TRBD1. This CDR3 region has 13 residues. The germline V gene has CDR1 SGHRS and CDR2 YFSETQ. The J segment lost 4 bases and the V segment lost 4 bases, leaving 4 bases of the junction unmatched.

The chain carries TRBV3-1 (or the pseudogene TRBV3-2) and TRBJ2-1, with 10 bases aligning to TRBD2. The germline V gene encodes CDR1 LGHDT and CDR2 YNNKEL (reference sequence). The CDR3 extends over 16 amino acids. J was trimmed by 7 bases and V by 8 bases; bases with no gene match: 14. The CDR3 DNA sequence: TGTGCCAGCCCCCGTGAAAAGCGGGAGGGCCCGAATGAGCAGTTCTTC. It is translated as CASPREKREGPNEQFF.